Shown below are 30 T cell receptor beta chains from a single sample sequenced in a study of regulatory and conventional T cells in breast cancer. TCRdb called the PCR reads again in MiXCR, with one record for every CDR3 protein. The sample consists of under 20,000 distinct CDR3 sequences, 25% to 40% of them appearing once. The sample was conventional T cells from blood. The receptors stem from a female donor in good health.

The chain links TRBV7-9 to TRBJ2-3; 7 bases match TRBD2. V was pared by 5 bases and J by 3 bases, with 8 bases of the junction left unmatched. CDR3 size: 15 residues. Germline assignment: CDR1 SEHNR and CDR2 FQNEAQ (reference sequence). CDR3 in amino acids: CASSPGLVRTDTQYF. Written as DNA, the CDR3 is TGTGCCAGCAGCCCAGGACTAGTGCGGACAGATACGCAGTATTTT.

This rearrangement joins TRBV7-8 to TRBJ2-1, with TRBD2 matching 11 bases. In germline, CDR1 is SGHVS, CDR2 FQNEAQ. The CDR3 spans 16 residues. V dropped 0 bases and J dropped 4; count of bases not matched to a gene: 2. In nucleotides, the CDR3 is TGTGCCAGCAGCTTAGCGACTAGCGGGGTATACAATGAGCAGTTCTTC. It translates to CASSLATSGVYNEQFF.

This clonotype has more than one count but fewer than ten. This chain links TRBV7-2 with TRBJ2-7; 11 positions match TRBD2. This CDR3 is built from 15 residues. Germline V gives CDR1 SGHTA, CDR2 FQGNSA. With V trimmed by 5 bases and J by 2 bases, 5 bases remained unmatched. CDR3 coding DNA: TGTGCCAGCAGCCCGACTAGCGGGACCGCCTACGAGCAGTACTTC. It specifies CASSPTSGTAYEQYF. The complete variable domain, with remaining parts taken from reference TRBV7-2 and TRBJ2-7, reads GAGVSQSPSNKVTEKGKDVELRCDPISGHTALYWYRQSLGQGLEFLIYFQGNSAPDKSGLPSDRFSAERTGGSVSTLTIQRTQQEDSAVYLCASSPTSGTAYEQYFGPGTRLTVT.

The chain joins TRBV10-3 to TRBJ1-2, with D possibly TRBD1 on 6 matching bases. Trimming pared 3 bases from V and 7 bases from J, leaving 15 bases between. Looked up from germline, CDR1 is ENHRY and CDR2 is SYGVKD. This CDR3 contains 14 residues. Written as DNA, the CDR3 is TGTGCCATCAGTGAACTAAACAGGGCAGTTGGCTACACCTTC. It yields the protein CAISELNRAVGYTF.

This rearrangement joins TRBV6-6 to TRBJ2-4; D not resolved. Germline V lookup: CDR1 MNHNY, CDR2 SVGAGI (reference sequence). The length of the CDR3 is 16 residues. The V end lost 0 bases, the J end lost 1 base, and 10 bases lay between the germline ends. CDR3 nucleotide sequence: TGTGCCAGCAGTTACTCTTCCCCCTCTGCCAAAAACATTCAGTACTTC. This translates into CASSYSSPSAKNIQYF.

The gene calls are TRBV6-1 and TRBJ2-5, with 7 bases that match TRBD1. The germline CDR1 and CDR2 sequences are MNHNS and SASEGT. The CDR3 contains 17 residues. V trimming: 4 bases; J trimming: 1 base; junction bases outside the gene matches: 12. CDR3 loop: CASSVRMIRGSQETQYF. CDR3 nucleotide sequence: TGTGCCAGCAGTGTCAGGATGATCAGGGGGTCCCAAGAGACCCAGTACTTC.

The chain combines TRBV7-6 with TRBJ2-7; D is unresolved. Trimming shortened V by 1 base and J by 2 bases, and 9 bases separated the two germline ends. The CDR3 sequence is 14 residues long. The germline gives CDR1 SGHVS, CDR2 FNYEAQ. The CDR3 sequence is CASSLDAGPYEQYF. CDR3 nucleotides: TGTGCCAGCAGCTTAGATGCAGGTCCCTACGAGCAGTACTTC. Supplemented by reference TRBV7-6 and TRBJ2-7, the full variable domain reads GAGVSQSPRYKVTKRGQDVALRCDPISGHVSLYWYRQALGQGPEFLTYFNYEAQQDKSGLPNDRFSAERPEGSISTLTIQRTEQRDSAMYRCASSLDAGPYEQYFGPGTRLTVT.

Points on this clonotype: This may arise from a read error, as a much more abundant clone is one base away. The V call is TRBV20-1, the J call TRBJ1-5, with a tentative D call TRBD1 (5 bases). The CDR3 has 12 residues. Trimming left V 7 bases short and J 1 base short, with 8 bases between. Germline V lookup: CDR1 DFQATT, CDR2 SNEGSKA (reference sequence). The CDR3 loop reads CSVRDSNQPQHF. In DNA form, the CDR3 reads TGCAGTGTTAGGGACAGCAATCAGCCCCAGCATTTT.

This clonotype was recorded many times. This chain links TRBV7-2 with TRBJ2-1; 10 bases agree with TRBD2. The germline CDR1 and CDR2 sequences are SGHTA and FQGNSA. Germline trimming cut 3 bases from V and 10 bases from J; bases unmatched to any gene: 9. The CDR3 totals 15 residues. CDR3 sequence reads: CASSFGAGGPGEQFF. CDR3 nucleotide sequence: TGTGCCAGCAGCTTTGGAGCGGGAGGGCCGGGGGAGCAGTTCTTC.

The chain uses TRBV4-1 and TRBJ2-5; 9 nucleotides agree with TRBD2. Germline CDR1 and CDR2: MGHRA and YSYEKL. V gave up 1 base and J gave up 4 bases; unmatched junction bases: 4. This CDR3 has 15 amino acids. The CDR3 sequence: CASSQVGTSPETQYF. CDR3 nucleotide sequence: TGCGCCAGCAGCCAAGTGGGGACTAGCCCAGAGACCCAGTACTTC.

The gene calls are TRBV12-3 or TRBV12-4 and TRBJ1-1; no clear D gene. With 1 base removed from V and 1 base from J, the gap between germline ends came to 10 bases. The CDR3 is 15 amino acids. The chain's CDR3 is CASSLDGVPNTEAFF. CDR3 nucleotides: TGTGCCAGCAGTTTAGACGGGGTACCGAACACTGAAGCTTTCTTT.

CDR3 residues: CASSPSGGFPGAFF. DNA for the CDR3: TGTGCCAGCTCACCTTCAGGGGGGTTTCCGGGAGCTTTCTTT. J is TRBJ1-1 and V is TRBV18; TRBD1 agrees at 7 bases. Germline CDR1 and CDR2: KGHSH and LQKENI. This CDR3 is built from 14 residues. V dropped 3 bases and J dropped 10; count of bases not matched to a gene: 11.

About this clonotype: A single base separates this from a much larger clone, so it may be a read error. The conserved final phenylalanine or tryptophan is absent from the CDR3, which likely points to a read error. This chain connects TRBV4-2 to TRBJ2-1; D unresolved. The length of the CDR3 is 15 residues. V was trimmed by 0 bases and J by 5 bases, leaving 11 bases between them. Germline V gene sequence: CDR1 LGHNA, CDR2 YNFKEQ. Here the CDR3 DNA reads TGTGCCAGCAGCCAAGAGGGTCTACTGCACAATGAGCAGTTCTAC. It yields the protein CASSQEGLLHNEQFY.

This clonotype is medium-sized (0.01 to 0.1%) within its sample. The V gene is TRBV18, the J gene TRBJ2-7, with D possibly matching TRBD1 (5 bases). The CDR3 spans 15 residues. Germline V CDR1 and CDR2: KGHSH, LQKENI. V was clipped by 3 bases and J by 0 bases, with 12 bases between them. CDR3 loop: CASSPIGASSYEQYF. CDR3 coding DNA: TGTGCCAGCTCACCTATAGGGGCCAGCTCCTACGAGCAGTACTTC.

This chain uses TRBV7-2 with TRBJ2-1; 8 bases are shared with TRBD2. The CDR3 spans 17 residues. J was trimmed by 6 bases and V by 5 bases; bases with no gene match: 15. Germline CDR1 and CDR2: SGHTA and FQGNSA. CDR3 protein: CASSGPRAAGESNEQFF. CDR3 nucleotide sequence: TGTGCCAGCAGCGGCCCGCGGGCAGCGGGAGAAAGCAATGAGCAGTTCTTC.

This clonotype turned up a few times. The gene calls are TRBV7-9 and TRBJ2-2; D ambiguous. V lost 10 bases to trimming and J lost 1 base, with 16 bases between them. The CDR3 contains 15 residues. The V gene's germline CDR1 is SEHNR and CDR2 FQNEAQ (reference sequence). The CDR3 coding sequence is TGTGCCACCCCCGTTGCGTCCTGGAACACCGGGGAGCTGTTTTTT. Encoded protein: CATPVASWNTGELFF.

This clonotype turned up a few times. This chain uses TRBV12-3 or TRBV12-4 with TRBJ1-5; TRBD1 agrees at 9 bases. The CDR3 is 15 amino acids. The trim removed 6 bases at V and 0 bases at J, leaving 3 bases unmatched. Here the CDR3 reads CASRGQGTSNQPQHF. CDR3 sequence (DNA): TGTGCCAGCAGAGGACAGGGGACTAGCAATCAGCCCCAGCATTTT.

Within the sample, this clonotype is medium-sized. The V and J genes are TRBV27 and TRBJ2-7; tentatively, D is TRBD1 (5 bases). This CDR3 has 15 residues. Germline-derived CDR1 and CDR2 are MNHEY and SMNVEV (reference sequence). The germline V and J ends were trimmed by 0 bases and 3 bases, with 12 bases remaining between them. Here the CDR3 DNA reads TGTGCCAGCAGTTTATCCGGACAAACTTACTACGAGCAGTACTTC. The encoded protein is CASSLSGQTYYEQYF.

The gene calls are TRBV18 and TRBJ2-7, with D uncertain. CDR1 KGHSH and CDR2 LQKENI come from the germline V gene. This CDR3 has 14 residues. Deletions cut 9 bases from V and 2 bases from J, with 17 bases between. The chain's CDR3 is CASSRDAQPYEQYF. Written as DNA, the CDR3 is TGTGCCAGTTCCAGAGACGCACAACCCTACGAGCAGTACTTC.

This clonotype qualifies as medium-sized. The genes are TRBV5-1 and TRBJ2-7; no reliable D call. CDR1 and CDR2 from the germline V gene are SGHRS and YFSETQ. The CDR3 consists of 15 residues. V dropped 5 bases and J dropped 3 bases, with 18 bases sitting between them. Here the CDR3 reads CASSSDTPTLYEQYF. The DNA for the CDR3 is TGCGCCAGCAGTTCCGACACCCCGACCCTCTACGAGCAGTACTTC.

The chain combines TRBV12-5 with TRBJ2-2; a weak D match, TRBD1 (6 bases). With 2 bases removed from V and 0 bases from J, the gap between germline ends came to 10 bases. Germline values: CDR1 LGHNT, CDR2 FRNRAP. The CDR3 contains 16 residues. The CDR3 spells CASGLIRTANTGELFF. The CDR3 DNA reads TGTGCTAGTGGTTTGATACGGACAGCGAACACCGGGGAGCTGTTTTTT.

The chain combines TRBV6-1 with TRBJ2-7, with TRBD1 as a possible D gene (6 bases). The CDR3 loop spans 13 amino acids. Trimming cost V 4 bases and J 3 bases, with 10 bases left between them. In germline, CDR1 is MNHNS, CDR2 SASEGT. CDR3 nucleotide sequence: TGTGCCAGCAGTGGGCTACAGGGCTACGAGCAGTACTTC. Its protein product is CASSGLQGYEQYF.

The table lists this clonotype with many counts. The chain carries TRBV6-1 and TRBJ2-3, with D perhaps given as TRBD1 or TRBD2 (5 bases each). The V end lost 4 bases, the J end lost 11 bases, and 25 bases lay between the germline ends. Germline V gene lookup returns CDR1 MNHNS and CDR2 SASEGT. The CDR3 length is 16 residues. CDR3 loop: CASSGSPGPAQIRQYF. The CDR3 DNA is TGTGCCAGCAGTGGCTCTCCGGGACCCGCACAGATTAGGCAGTATTTT.

This chain links TRBV24-1 with TRBJ2-1; D is undetermined. Germline loops: CDR1 KGHDR, CDR2 SFDVKD. V lost 6 bases, J lost 7 bases, and 9 bases lay in between. This CDR3 has 12 residues. The CDR3 region is CATSKGPNEQFF. The CDR3 DNA is TGTGCCACCAGTAAGGGTCCGAATGAGCAGTTCTTC.

This clonotype was found a few times. V gene TRBV7-2 combines with J gene TRBJ1-1, with 9 bases identical to TRBD1. The CDR3 length is 13 residues. Trimming took 4 bases from V and 6 from J; bases not matched to a gene: 3. Germline lookup yields CDR1 SGHTA and CDR2 FQGNSA. The CDR3: CASSWGQGSEAFF. Here the CDR3 DNA reads TGTGCCAGCAGCTGGGGACAGGGTTCTGAAGCTTTCTTT.

This clonotype is termed medium-sized (0.01 to 0.1%). The V call is TRBV18, the J call TRBJ2-7; 8 bases agree with TRBD1. Trimming removed 6 bases from V and 3 bases from J; junction bases left unmatched: 7. The CDR3 is 14 amino acids. Germline V gene lookup returns CDR1 KGHSH and CDR2 LQKENI. Here the CDR3 DNA reads TGTGCCAGCTCGCCAGGACAGGGTCTCTACGAGCAGTACTTC. Amino acids: CASSPGQGLYEQYF.

This chain uses TRBV11-2 with TRBJ1-5, with unresolved D. Looked up from germline, CDR1 is SGHAT and CDR2 is FQNNGV. There are 15 residues in the CDR3. The V gene lost 0 bases and the J gene lost 2 bases, with 8 bases spanning the gap. The DNA for the CDR3 is TGTGCCAGCAGCTTAGACCCTGGGTGCAATCAGCCCCAGCATTTT. Amino acid sequence: CASSLDPGCNQPQHF.

This clonotype was recorded a few times. The J gene is TRBJ1-6, the V gene TRBV5-1; D ambiguous. Germline V lookup: CDR1 SGHRS, CDR2 YFSETQ. CDR3 length: 14 residues. V was clipped by 6 bases and J by 7 bases, with 14 bases between them. CDR3 DNA: TGCGCCAGCAATGAGGGAGCGGGAAATTCACCCCTCCACTTT. Translation: CASNEGAGNSPLHF.

The chain carries TRBV12-3 or TRBV12-4 and TRBJ1-5, with TRBD1 matching over 8 bases. Unmatched junction bases numbered 8, after V lost 5 bases and J lost 5 bases. CDR3 length: 15 amino acids. Here the CDR3 DNA reads TGTGCCAGCAGTCCCGGACAGGGTGCCTATCAGCCCCAGCATTTT. This translates into CASSPGQGAYQPQHF.

V and J are TRBV7-6 and TRBJ2-6, with TRBD1 matching over 7 bases. V gave up 4 bases and J gave up 0 bases; unmatched junction bases: 18. The CDR3 has 21 residues. Germline V gene sequence: CDR1 SGHVS, CDR2 FNYEAQ. The CDR3, as DNA: TGTGCCAGCAGCTCCCTAAAGAGGGACAGAACAGGACACTCTGGGGCCAACGTCCTGACTTTC. It codes for CASSSLKRDRTGHSGANVLTF.